The present TCR beta chain was sequenced within a study of cytomegalovirus exposure and HLA in healthy donors. Background on the study: Genetic ancestry analysis placed approximately 79% of the 398 donors that were genotyped in the Caucasian-associated cluster.

The PCR had 60 Vbeta and 13 Jbeta primers. Original analysis: Later reanalysis found 75 million to 100 million unique TCR beta chains, about 10 million of them shared. Sequencing used immunoSEQ multiplex PCR; TCRdb keeps in-frame clones, though not all of them. V and J calls and clone size are as listed in that table; D and trimming were resolved from the DNA. This sample's table has 150,000 to 200,000 clones. CDR1 SEHNR and CDR2 FQNEAQ come from the germline V gene (reference sequence). V shed 1 base, J shed 1 base, and the junction held 3 bases outside the gene matches. This CDR3 has 15 amino acids. Broader study findings: In a later analysis, HLA-associated beta chains showed higher expansion and lower generation probabilities than comparable chains. A few CMV-associated chains proved CMV antigen-specific in vitro.

Concerning this clone: Its target is not known.

The source material was PBMCs. The genes are TRBV7-9 and TRBJ2-5; 7 bases are shared with TRBD1. The origin of this receptor is a young man in good health and CMV-seronegative. CDR3 residues: CASSLVGTAQETQYF. For the CDR3, the DNA is TGTGCCAGCAGCTTAGTGGGGACAGCCCAAGAGACCCAGTACTTC.